This TCR beta chain was found in a study of cytomegalovirus exposure and HLA in healthy donors. Study-wide context: The Caucasian-associated ancestry cluster held more than 80% of around 380 genotyped donors. General study results and limits: Previous analysis showed most TCR beta V segments were productive about 90% or about 30% of the time. Available immune exposure information was restricted to CMV serostatus only.

This clone showed up just once. Its specificity is unknown. Primers: 60 Vbeta forward and 13 Jbeta reverse. Method: immunoSEQ multiplex PCR; TCRdb's copy keeps in-frame clones and lacks some. The sample shows more than 140,000 clones, more than 75% of them seen only once. The clonotype originates from a man in his late teens or twenties in good health and CMV-seropositive. Sample: PBMCs.

The CDR3 loop reads CASSIYEGSGRKEQFF. DNA of the CDR3: TGTGCCAGTAGTATTTACGAAGGTAGCGGGAGGAAAGAGCAGTTCTTC. The V and J genes are TRBV19 and TRBJ2-1; 10 bases align to TRBD2. This CDR3 has 16 amino acids. CDR1 is LNHDA and CDR2 is SQIVND in the germline V gene (reference sequence). J gave up 10 bases and V 3 bases, and 12 bases lay outside the gene matches.